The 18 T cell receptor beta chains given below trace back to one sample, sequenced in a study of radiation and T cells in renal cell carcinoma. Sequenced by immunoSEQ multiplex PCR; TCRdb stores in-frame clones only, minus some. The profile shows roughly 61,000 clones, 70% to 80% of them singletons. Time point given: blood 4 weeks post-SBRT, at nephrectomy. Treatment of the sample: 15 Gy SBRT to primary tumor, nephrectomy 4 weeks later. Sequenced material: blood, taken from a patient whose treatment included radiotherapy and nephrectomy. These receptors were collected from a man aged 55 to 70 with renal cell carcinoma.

The DNA for the CDR3 is TGTGCCAGCAGCTCCTCGGGGGTCCACGAGCAGTACGTC. As protein: CASSSSGVHEQYV. The chain carries TRBV11-2 and TRBJ2-7, with a tentative D call TRBD2 (6 bases). V lost 4 bases and J 5 bases, leaving 12 bases between the germline ends. CDR3 length: 13 amino acids. Germline-derived CDR1 and CDR2 are SGHAT and FQNNGV.

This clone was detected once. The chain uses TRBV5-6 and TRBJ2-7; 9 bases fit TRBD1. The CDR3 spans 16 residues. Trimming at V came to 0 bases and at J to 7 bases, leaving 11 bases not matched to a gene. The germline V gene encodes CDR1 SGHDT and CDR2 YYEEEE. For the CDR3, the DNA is TGTGCCAGCAGCTTGGGAACAGGGGGCCCTGTCGGAGAGCAGTACTTC. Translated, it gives CASSLGTGGPVGEQYF.

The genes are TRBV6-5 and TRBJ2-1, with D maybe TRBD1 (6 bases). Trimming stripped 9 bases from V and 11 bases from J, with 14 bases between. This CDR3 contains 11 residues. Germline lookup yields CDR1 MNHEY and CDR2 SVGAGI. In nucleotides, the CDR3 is TGTGCCAGTGCCTCCGGGACAAAGCAGTTCTTC. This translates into CASASGTKQFF.

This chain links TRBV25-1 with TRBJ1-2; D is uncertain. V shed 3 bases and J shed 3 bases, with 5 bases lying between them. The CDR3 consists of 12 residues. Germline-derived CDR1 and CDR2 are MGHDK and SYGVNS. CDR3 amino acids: CASSDGDYGYTF. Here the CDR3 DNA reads TGTGCCAGCAGTGACGGAGACTATGGCTACACCTTC.

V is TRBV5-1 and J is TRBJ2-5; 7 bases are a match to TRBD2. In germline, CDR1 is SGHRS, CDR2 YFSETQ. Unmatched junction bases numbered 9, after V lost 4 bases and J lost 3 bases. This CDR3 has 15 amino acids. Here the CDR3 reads CASSPPRAGEETQYF. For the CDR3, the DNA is TGCGCCAGCAGCCCGCCGCGCGCGGGAGAAGAGACCCAGTACTTC.

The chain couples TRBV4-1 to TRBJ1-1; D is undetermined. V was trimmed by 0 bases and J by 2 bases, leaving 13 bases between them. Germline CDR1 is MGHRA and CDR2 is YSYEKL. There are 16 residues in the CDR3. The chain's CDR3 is CASSQDHSTLNTEAFF. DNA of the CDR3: TGCGCCAGCAGCCAAGATCATAGTACACTTAACACTGAAGCTTTCTTT.

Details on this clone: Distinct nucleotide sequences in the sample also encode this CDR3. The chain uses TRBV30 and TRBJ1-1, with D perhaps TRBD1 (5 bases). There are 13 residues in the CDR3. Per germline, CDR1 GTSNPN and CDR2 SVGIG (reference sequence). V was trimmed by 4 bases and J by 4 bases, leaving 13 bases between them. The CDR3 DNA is TGTGCCTGGAACCCCTCCGGGGGCACTGAAGCTTTCTTT. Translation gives CAWNPSGGTEAFF.

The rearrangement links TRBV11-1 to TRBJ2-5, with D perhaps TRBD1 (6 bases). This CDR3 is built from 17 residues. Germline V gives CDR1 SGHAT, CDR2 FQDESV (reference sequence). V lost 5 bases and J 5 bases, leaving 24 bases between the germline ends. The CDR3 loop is CASSHQGGSPLRETQYF. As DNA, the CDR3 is TGTGCCAGCAGCCACCAAGGGGGATCTCCCCTCCGGGAGACCCAGTACTTC.

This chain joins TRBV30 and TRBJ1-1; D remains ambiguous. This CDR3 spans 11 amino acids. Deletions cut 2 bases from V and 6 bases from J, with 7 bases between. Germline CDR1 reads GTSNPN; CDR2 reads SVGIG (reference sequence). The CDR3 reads CAWSRPPEAFF. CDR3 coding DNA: TGTGCCTGGAGTAGGCCCCCTGAAGCTTTCTTT.

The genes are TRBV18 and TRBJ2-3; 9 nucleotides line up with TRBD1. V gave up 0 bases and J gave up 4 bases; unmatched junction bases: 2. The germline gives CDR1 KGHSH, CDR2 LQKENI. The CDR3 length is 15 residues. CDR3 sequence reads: CASSPPTGGADTQYF. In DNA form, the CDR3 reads TGTGCCAGCTCACCACCGACAGGGGGGGCAGATACGCAGTATTTT.

The CDR3 loop is CASSQDLGLSSGNTIYF. Here the CDR3 DNA reads TGCGCCAGCAGCCAAGATCTCGGGCTCTCCTCTGGAAACACCATATATTTT. The chain combines TRBV4-3 with TRBJ1-3; D remains ambiguous. This CDR3 comprises 17 residues. V lost 0 bases and J lost 0, with 12 bases in between. The germline gives CDR1 LGHNA, CDR2 YSLEER.

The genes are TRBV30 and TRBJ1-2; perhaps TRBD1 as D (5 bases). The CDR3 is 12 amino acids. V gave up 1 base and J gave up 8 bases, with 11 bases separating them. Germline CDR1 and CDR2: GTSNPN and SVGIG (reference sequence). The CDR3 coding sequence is TGTGCCTGGAGTGGGGGAAACAGGGGCTACACCTTC. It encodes CAWSGGNRGYTF.

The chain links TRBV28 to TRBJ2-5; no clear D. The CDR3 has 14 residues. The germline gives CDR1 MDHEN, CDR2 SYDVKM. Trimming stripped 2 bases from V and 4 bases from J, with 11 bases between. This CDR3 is CASSLLGVRETQYF. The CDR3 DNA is TGTGCCAGCAGTTTACTAGGCGTCAGAGAGACCCAGTACTTC. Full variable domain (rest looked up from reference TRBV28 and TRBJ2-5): DVKVTQSSRYLVKRTGEKVFLECVQDMDHENMFWYRQDPGLGLRLIYFSYDVKMKEKGDIPEGYSVSREKKERFSLILESASTNQTSMYLCASSLLGVRETQYFGPGTRLLVL.

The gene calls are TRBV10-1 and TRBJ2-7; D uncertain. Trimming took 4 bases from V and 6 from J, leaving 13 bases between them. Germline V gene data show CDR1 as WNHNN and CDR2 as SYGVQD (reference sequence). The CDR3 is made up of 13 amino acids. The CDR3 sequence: CASSATSFGEQYF. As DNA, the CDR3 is TGCGCCAGCAGTGCCACCTCTTTTGGCGAGCAGTACTTC.

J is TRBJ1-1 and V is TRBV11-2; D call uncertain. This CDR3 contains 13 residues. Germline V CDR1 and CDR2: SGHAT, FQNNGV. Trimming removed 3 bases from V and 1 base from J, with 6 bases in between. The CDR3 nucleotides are TGTGCCAGCAGCTTCCTCGAGAACACTGAAGCTTTCTTT. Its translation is CASSFLENTEAFF.

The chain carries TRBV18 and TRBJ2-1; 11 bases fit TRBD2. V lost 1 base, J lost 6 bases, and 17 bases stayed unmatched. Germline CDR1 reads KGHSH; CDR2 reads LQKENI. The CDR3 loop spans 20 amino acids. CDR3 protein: CASSPRRLAGGALVPNEQFF. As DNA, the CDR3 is TGTGCCAGCTCACCACGGCGCCTAGCGGGGGGTGCGTTAGTTCCCAATGAGCAGTTCTTC.

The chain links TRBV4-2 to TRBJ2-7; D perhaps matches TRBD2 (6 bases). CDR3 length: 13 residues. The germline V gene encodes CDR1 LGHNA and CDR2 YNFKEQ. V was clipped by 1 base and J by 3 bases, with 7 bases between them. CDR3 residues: CASSQGGVYEQYF. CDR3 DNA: TGTGCCAGCAGCCAAGGGGGGGTCTACGAGCAGTACTTC.

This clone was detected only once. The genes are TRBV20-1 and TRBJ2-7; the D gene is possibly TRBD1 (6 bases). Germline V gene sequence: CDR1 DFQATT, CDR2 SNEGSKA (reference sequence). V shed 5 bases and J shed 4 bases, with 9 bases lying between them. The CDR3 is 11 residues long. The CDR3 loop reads CSAADRYEQYF. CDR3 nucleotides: TGCAGTGCTGCCGACAGGTACGAGCAGTACTTC.